This T cell receptor beta chain stems from a study of T cells in Graves' hyperthyroidism and ophthalmopathy. Study-level background: The blood sample was taken at first diagnosis, before treatment began.

Amplified regions were TCR beta CDR3 sequences from RNA transcripts. The study used the HTBI primer set for a first-round RT-PCR of the TCR CDR3. TCRdb passed the multiplex PCR reads through MiXCR, listing each CDR3 protein once. The table has around 500,000 distinct CDR3 sequences, 16% seen once. This clonotype occurred many times. Trimming pared 5 bases from V and 7 bases from J, leaving 18 bases between. The CDR3 consists of 15 residues. In germline, CDR1 is SGHVS, CDR2 FNYEAQ. Sequencing was carried out using blood. This receptor was identified in a woman in her thirties with Graves' ophthalmopathy. The chain carries TRBV7-6 and TRBJ2-1, with unresolved D. CDR3 residues: CASSTTGEMVNEQFF. Here the CDR3 DNA reads TGTGCCAGCAGCACAACGGGCGAGATGGTAAATGAGCAGTTCTTC.